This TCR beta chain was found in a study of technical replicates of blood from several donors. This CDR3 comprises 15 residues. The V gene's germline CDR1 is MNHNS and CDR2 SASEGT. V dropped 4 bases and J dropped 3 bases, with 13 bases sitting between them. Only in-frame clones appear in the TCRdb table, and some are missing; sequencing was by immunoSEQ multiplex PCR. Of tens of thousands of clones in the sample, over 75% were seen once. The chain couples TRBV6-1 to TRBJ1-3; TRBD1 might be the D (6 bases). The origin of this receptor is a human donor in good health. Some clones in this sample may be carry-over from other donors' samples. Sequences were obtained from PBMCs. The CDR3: CASSGDIGFGNTIYF. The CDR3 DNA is TGTGCCAGCAGTGGGGACATTGGTTTTGGAAACACCATATATTTT.